This TCR beta chain was sequenced during a study of shared clonotypes between healthy human individuals. Overall study: For every donor, three CD4 naive, three CD4 memory, two CD8 naive and one CD8 memory plates were used.

Each sorted subset replicate got 200 ng genomic DNA, 25,000 to 35,000 genomes. Produced via immunoSEQ multiplex PCR; TCRdb's table is partial and in-frame only. The table lists about 820,000 clones, almost 95% of them singletons. There are 15 residues in the CDR3. Positively selected for CCR7, the CD45RO-negative cells used as naive CD8 cells excluded terminally differentiated effector memory CD45RA+ cells. The rearrangement links TRBV21-1 to TRBJ1-1. TRBV21-1 is a recognized pseudogene. This receptor was taken from a man between 25 and 39 years old in good health. Specimen: naive CD8+ T cells sorted from blood. The CDR3 protein is CASSKVLQMNTEAFF. CDR3 DNA: TGTGCCAGCAGCAAAGTTCTCCAAATGAACACTGAAGCTTTCTTT.